This TCR beta chain was captured in a study of T cell clonotyping in hematopoietic cell transplantation. General observations from the study: CD4 and CD8 repertoire contributions could not be separated without sorting. Pathologically expanded recipient clonotypes increased progressively from day 30 to day 180 as diversity fell.

About this clone: The antigen is not known.

As to time point: recipient sample about 28 days before transplant, after cytoreduction. Data came from immunoSEQ multiplex PCR; TCRdb stores just in-frame clones and leaves some out. The table includes some 14,000 clones, approximately 88% detected once. The CDR3 totals 16 residues. Germline V gives CDR1 SQVTM, CDR2 ANQGSEA. V lost 3 bases and J lost 3, with 20 bases in between. The clonotype originates from a man aged 60 to 75 with acute myeloid leukemia. Some clones in this sample may be carry-over from other donors' samples. The sample consisted of peripheral blood mononuclear cells, taken before stem cell transplant. The chain couples TRBV29-1 to TRBJ2-5; D possibly uses TRBD1 or TRBD2 (5 bases each). The CDR3 bases are TGCAGCGTTGACGGGGTGAGGGGCGGCGACGAAGAGACCCAGTACTTC. The encoded protein is CSVDGVRGGDEETQYF.